This T cell receptor (beta chain) was recorded in a study of T cells expressing NK-cell markers (dated by TCRdb to between 2020 and 2021). With regard to the full study: In sorted CD3+CD56+NKG2C+, CD3+CD56+NKG2C- and CD3+CD56-NKG2C+ T-cell subsets from 7 to 9 donors, TCR beta-chain repertoires were profiled. Of the eight sequenced donors, seven were found to be HCMV-seropositive and one was found to be HCMV-seronegative. The study sequenced eight donors, all healthy volunteers chosen at random: three men and five women. The libraries were sequenced on Illumina HiSeq 2000/2500, MiSeq or NextSeq, producing 2 x 150 bp reads. Results the study describes overall, beyond this receptor: Those dominant clonotypes were again the most abundant among CD3+CD56-NKG2C+ cells in a handful of donors, at roughly 28.3-65%. It remained unclear whether the expanded NKG2C-expressing T cell clones were specific for HCMV antigens. In over five donors, the dominant CD3+CD56+NKG2C+ clonotypes were among the top 10 CD8+ clonotypes and accounted for about 1.0-7.5% of CD8+ T cells.

The germline V gene (reference sequence) provides CDR1 DFQATT and CDR2 SNEGSKA. The CDR3 contains 15 residues, cysteine and phenylalanine counted. No DNA accompanies this entry. Regarding this clonotype: The antigen this receptor binds is unknown.

A commercial ELISA kit detecting HCMV-specific IgG in serum was used to determine HCMV serostatus. Ficoll density gradient centrifugation was used to isolate peripheral blood mononuclear cells from blood. TCRdb shows the sequencer as Illumina HiSeq 2000. TCR beta cDNA libraries were made by 5'RACE template switching that added a universal primer site and unique molecular identifiers. Synthesis of cDNA was primed from the TCR beta constant segment and was followed by two consecutive PCR amplification steps. From the authors' description of their analysis: MIGEC was used to demultiplex reads and group reads by UMI, and MiTCR was used to assemble and quantify clonotypes. To exclude erroneous sequences, any TCR cDNA sequence not supported by at least two reads was discarded. The tcR package was used for downstream repertoire analysis, with clonotypes matched between fractions based on CDR3 nucleotide sequence plus V segment. Antigen specificity was annotated against VDJdb with VDJmatch, allowing one amino acid substitution in CDR3. TCRdb reprocessed the sequencing reads and holds a single record per CDR3 protein sequence, with no DNA. None of the V and J calls come from the authors' own analysis; TCRdb made them. This sample's table carries about 390,000 distinct CDR3 sequences. The top ten hold about 10% of the sample.

The receptor comes from a woman aged 45-59 years in good health. Donor details come from another sample of the same person, matched by shared clones. Specimen: blood T cells: a sorted CD56 or NKG2C T cell subset, CD4+ or CD8+ T cells, or bulk PBMC T cells (not recorded which). In this chain, TRBV20-1 is recombined with TRBJ2-7; TCRdb's D call of TRBD1 is untestable without DNA. This receptor carries the CDR3 CSARDPREGVYEQYF.